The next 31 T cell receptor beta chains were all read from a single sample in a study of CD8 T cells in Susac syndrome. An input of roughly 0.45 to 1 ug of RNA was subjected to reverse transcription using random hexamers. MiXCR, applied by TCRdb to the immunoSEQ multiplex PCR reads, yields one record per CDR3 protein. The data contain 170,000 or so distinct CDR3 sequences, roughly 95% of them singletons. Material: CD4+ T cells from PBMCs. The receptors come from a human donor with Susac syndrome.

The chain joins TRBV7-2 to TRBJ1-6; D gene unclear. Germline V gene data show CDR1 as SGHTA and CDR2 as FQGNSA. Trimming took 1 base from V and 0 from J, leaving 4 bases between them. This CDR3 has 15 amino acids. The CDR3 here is CASSLDGSYNSPLHF. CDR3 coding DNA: TGTGCCAGCAGCTTAGATGGCTCCTATAATTCACCCCTCCACTTT.

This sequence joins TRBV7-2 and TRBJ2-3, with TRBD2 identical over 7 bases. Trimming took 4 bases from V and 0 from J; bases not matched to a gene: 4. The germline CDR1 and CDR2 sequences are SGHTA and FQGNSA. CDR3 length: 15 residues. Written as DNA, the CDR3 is TGTGCCAGCAGCTCGCAGCGGGGAAGCACAGATACGCAGTATTTT. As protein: CASSSQRGSTDTQYF.

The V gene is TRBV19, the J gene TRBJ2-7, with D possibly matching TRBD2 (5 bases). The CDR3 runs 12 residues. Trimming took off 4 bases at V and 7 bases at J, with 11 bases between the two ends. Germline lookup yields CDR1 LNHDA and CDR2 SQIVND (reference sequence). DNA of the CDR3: TGTGCCAGTAGTACCAACCGCGGGGAGCAGTACTTC. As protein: CASSTNRGEQYF.

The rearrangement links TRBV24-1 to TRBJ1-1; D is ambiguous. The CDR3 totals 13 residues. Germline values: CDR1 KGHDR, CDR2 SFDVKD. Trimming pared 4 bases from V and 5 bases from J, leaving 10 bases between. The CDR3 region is CATSDQYRTEAFF. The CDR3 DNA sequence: TGTGCCACCAGTGACCAGTATAGAACTGAAGCTTTCTTT.

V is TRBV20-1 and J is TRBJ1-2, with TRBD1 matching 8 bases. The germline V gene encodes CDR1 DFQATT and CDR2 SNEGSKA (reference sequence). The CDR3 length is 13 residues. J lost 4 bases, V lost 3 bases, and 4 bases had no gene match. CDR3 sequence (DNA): TGCAGTGCTAGTCAGGGGGCCGGCTATGGCTACACCTTC. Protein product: CSASQGAGYGYTF.

DNA for the CDR3: TGTGCCAGCACCTATGGGGGGACTGAAGCTTTCTTT. Its protein product is CASTYGGTEAFF. The rearrangement links TRBV6-6 to TRBJ1-1; the D gene is possibly TRBD1 (5 bases). CDR3 length: 12 residues. V lost 7 bases and J 5 bases, leaving 11 bases between the germline ends. The germline V gene encodes CDR1 MNHNY and CDR2 SVGAGI (reference sequence).

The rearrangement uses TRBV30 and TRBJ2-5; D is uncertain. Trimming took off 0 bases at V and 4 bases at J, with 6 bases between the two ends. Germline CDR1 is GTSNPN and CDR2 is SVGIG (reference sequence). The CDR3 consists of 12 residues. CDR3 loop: CAWSVARETQYF. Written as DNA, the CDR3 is TGTGCCTGGAGTGTGGCTCGAGAGACCCAGTACTTC.

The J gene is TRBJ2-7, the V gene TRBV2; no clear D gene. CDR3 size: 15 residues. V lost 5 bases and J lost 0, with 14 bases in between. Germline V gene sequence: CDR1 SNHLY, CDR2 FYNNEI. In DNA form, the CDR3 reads TGTGCCAGCAGTTCGCCCACAGTGACCTCCTACGAGCAGTACTTC. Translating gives CASSSPTVTSYEQYF. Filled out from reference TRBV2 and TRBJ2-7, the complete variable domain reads EPEVTQTPSHQVTQMGQEVILRCVPISNHLYFYWYRQILGQKVEFLVSFYNNEISEKSEIFDDQFSVERPDGSNFTLKIRSTKLEDSAMYFCASSSPTVTSYEQYFGPGTRLTVT.

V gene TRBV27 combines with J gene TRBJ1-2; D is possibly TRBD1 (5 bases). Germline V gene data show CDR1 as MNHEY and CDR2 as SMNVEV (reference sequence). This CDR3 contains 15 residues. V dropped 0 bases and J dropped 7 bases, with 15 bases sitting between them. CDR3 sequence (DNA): TGTGCCAGCAGTTTATCCCGGCAGGGCTTAATTGGCTACACCTTC. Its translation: CASSLSRQGLIGYTF.

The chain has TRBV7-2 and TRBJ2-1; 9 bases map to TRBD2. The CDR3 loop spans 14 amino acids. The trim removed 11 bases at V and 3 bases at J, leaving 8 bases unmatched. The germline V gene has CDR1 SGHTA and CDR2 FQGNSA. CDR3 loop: CASSLAGFYNEQFF. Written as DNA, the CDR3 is TGTGCCTCGTCCCTAGCGGGGTTCTACAATGAGCAGTTCTTC. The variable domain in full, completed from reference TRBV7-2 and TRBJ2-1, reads GAGVSQSPSNKVTEKGKDVELRCDPISGHTALYWYRQSLGQGLEFLIYFQGNSAPDKSGLPSDRFSAERTGGSVSTLTIQRTQQEDSAVYLCASSLAGFYNEQFFGPGTRLTVL.

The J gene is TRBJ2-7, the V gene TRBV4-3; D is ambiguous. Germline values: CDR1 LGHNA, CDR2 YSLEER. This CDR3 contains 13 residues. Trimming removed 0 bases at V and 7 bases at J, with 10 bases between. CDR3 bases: TGCGCCAGCAGCCAAGATCTTGAACGGGAGCAGTACTTC. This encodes CASSQDLEREQYF.

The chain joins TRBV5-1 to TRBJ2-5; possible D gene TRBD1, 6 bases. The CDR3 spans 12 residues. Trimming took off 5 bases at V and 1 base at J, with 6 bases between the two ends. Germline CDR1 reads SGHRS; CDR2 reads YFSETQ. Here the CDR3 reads CASRQGQETQYF. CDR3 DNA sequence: TGCGCCAGCAGACAGGGCCAAGAGACCCAGTACTTC.

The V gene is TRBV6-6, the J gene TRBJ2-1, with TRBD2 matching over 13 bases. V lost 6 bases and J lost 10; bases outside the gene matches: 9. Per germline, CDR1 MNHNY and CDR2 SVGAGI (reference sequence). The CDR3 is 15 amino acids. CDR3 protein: CASSLSTSGGLEQFF. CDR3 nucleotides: TGTGCCAGCAGCCTATCGACTAGCGGGGGGCTCGAGCAGTTCTTC.

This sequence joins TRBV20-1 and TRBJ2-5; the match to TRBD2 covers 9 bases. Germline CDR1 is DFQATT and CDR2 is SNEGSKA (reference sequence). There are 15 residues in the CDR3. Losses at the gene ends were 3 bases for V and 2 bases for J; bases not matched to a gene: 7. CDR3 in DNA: TGCAGTGCTAGTGGGCTAGCGGGGATACAAGAGACCCAGTACTTC. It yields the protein CSASGLAGIQETQYF.

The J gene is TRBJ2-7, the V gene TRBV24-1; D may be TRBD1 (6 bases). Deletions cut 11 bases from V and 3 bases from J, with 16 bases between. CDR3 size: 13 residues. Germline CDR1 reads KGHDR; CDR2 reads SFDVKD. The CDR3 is CAIRDNGCYEQYF. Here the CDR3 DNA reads TGTGCCATCCGGGACAACGGCTGCTACGAGCAGTACTTC.

This chain's CDR3 is CASSTVAALTDTQYF. Here the CDR3 DNA reads TGTGCCAGCAGTACGGTAGCGGCCCTGACCGATACGCAGTATTTT. The J gene is TRBJ2-3, the V gene TRBV25-1, with TRBD2 as a possible D gene (6 bases). In germline, CDR1 is MGHDK, CDR2 SYGVNS. The CDR3 length is 15 residues. Trimming shortened V by 5 bases and J by 6 bases, and 18 bases separated the two germline ends. Looking up the rest from reference TRBV25-1 and TRBJ2-3 gives the full variable domain: EADIYQTPRYLVIGTGKKITLECSQTMGHDKMYWYQQDPGMELHLIHYSYGVNSTEKGDLSSESTVSRIRTEHFPLTLESARPSHTSQYLCASSTVAALTDTQYFGPGTRLTVL.

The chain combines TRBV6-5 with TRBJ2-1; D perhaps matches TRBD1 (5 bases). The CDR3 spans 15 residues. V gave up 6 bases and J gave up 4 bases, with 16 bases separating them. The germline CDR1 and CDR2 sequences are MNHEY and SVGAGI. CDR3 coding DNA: TGTGCCAGCAGATCAGACAGTTCGCCTTACAATGAGCAGTTCTTC. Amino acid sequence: CASRSDSSPYNEQFF.

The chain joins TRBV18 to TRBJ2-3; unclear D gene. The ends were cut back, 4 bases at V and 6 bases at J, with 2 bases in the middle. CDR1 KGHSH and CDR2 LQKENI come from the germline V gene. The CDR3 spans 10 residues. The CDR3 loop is CASSLDTQYF. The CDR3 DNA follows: TGTGCCAGCTCACTCGATACGCAGTATTTT.

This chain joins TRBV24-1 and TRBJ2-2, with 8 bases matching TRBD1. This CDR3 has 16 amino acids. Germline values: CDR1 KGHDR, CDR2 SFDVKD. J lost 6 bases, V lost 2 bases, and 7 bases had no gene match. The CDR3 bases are TGTGCCACCAGTGATTCGCACGGACAGGGATCCGGGGAGCTGTTTTTT. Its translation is CATSDSHGQGSGELFF.

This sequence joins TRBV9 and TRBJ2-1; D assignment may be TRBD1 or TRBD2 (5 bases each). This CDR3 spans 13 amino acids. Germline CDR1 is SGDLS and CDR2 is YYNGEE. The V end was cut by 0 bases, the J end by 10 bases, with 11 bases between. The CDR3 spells CASSVASRDEQFF. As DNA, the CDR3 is TGTGCCAGCAGCGTAGCCTCCAGGGACGAGCAGTTCTTC.

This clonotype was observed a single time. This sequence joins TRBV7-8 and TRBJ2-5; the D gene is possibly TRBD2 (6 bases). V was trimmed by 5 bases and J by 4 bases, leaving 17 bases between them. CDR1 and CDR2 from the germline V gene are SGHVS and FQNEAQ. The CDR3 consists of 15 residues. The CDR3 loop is CASSPGGSETETQYF. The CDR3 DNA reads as TGTGCCAGCAGCCCAGGAGGGAGTGAGACAGAGACCCAGTACTTC.

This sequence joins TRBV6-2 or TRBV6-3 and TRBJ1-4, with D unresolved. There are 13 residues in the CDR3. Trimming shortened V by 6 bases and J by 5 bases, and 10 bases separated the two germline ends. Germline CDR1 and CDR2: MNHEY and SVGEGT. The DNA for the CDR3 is TGTGCCAGCAGCCCGGGATCAAATGAAAAACTGTTTTTT. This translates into CASSPGSNEKLFF.

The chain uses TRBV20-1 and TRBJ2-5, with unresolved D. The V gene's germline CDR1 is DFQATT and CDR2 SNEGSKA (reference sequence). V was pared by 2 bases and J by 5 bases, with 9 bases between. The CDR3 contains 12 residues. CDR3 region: CSARLSEETQYF. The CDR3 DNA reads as TGCAGTGCTAGATTGTCGGAGGAGACCCAGTACTTC.

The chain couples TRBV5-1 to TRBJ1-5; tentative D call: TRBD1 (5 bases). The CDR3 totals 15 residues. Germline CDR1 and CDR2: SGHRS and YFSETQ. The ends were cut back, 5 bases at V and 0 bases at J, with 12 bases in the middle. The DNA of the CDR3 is TGCGCCAGCAGTTCTGACAGTAATAGCAATCAGCCCCAGCATTTT. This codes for CASSSDSNSNQPQHF.

In nucleotides, the CDR3 is TGTGCCAGCAGTCAGGGGACAGGGGTAGAGACCCAGTACTTC. This sequence encodes CASSQGTGVETQYF. The chain recombines TRBV28 with TRBJ2-5, with 10 nucleotides matching TRBD1. Germline V gene data show CDR1 as MDHEN and CDR2 as SYDVKM. CDR3 length: 14 amino acids. V shed 5 bases, J shed 4 bases, and the junction held 4 bases outside the gene matches.

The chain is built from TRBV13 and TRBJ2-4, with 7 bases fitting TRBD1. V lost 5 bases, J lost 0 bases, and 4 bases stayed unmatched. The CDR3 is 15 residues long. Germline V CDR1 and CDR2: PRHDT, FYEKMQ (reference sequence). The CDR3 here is CASSPQGLAKNIQYF. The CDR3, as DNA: TGTGCCAGCAGCCCACAGGGGTTAGCCAAAAACATTCAGTACTTC.

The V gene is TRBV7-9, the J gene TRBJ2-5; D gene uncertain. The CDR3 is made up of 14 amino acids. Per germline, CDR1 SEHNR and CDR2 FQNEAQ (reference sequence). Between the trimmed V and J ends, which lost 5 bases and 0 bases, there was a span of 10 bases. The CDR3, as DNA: TGTGCCAGCAGCCCCGGAGAGTACCAAGAGACCCAGTACTTC. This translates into CASSPGEYQETQYF. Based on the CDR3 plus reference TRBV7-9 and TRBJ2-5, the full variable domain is DTGVSQNPRHKITKRGQNVTFRCDPISEHNRLYWYRQTLGQGPEFLTYFQNEAQLEKSRLLSDRFSAERPKGSFSTLEIQRTEQGDSAMYLCASSPGEYQETQYFGPGTRLLVL.

This chain's CDR3 is CASKSRASVVTGELFF. CDR3 nucleotide sequence: TGTGCCAGCAAAAGTAGGGCGAGCGTTGTCACCGGGGAGCTGTTTTTT. The genes are TRBV11-2 and TRBJ2-2; D is unclear. The CDR3 has 16 amino acids. CDR1 SGHAT and CDR2 FQNNGV come from the germline V gene. The V and J ends lost 7 bases and 4 bases respectively, with 19 bases between them.

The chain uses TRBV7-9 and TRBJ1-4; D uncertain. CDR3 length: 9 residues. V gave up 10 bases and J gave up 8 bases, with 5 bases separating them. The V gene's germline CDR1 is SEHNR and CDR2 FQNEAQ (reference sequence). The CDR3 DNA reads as TGTGCCACCCCGGAAAAACTGTTTTTT. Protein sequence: CATPEKLFF.

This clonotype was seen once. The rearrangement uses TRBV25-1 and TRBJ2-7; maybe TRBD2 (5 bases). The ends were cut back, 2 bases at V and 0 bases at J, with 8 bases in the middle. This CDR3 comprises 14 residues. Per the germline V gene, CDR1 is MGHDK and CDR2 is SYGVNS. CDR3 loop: CASSEGGSSYEQYF. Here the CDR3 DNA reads TGTGCCAGCAGTGAAGGTGGGAGCTCCTACGAGCAGTACTTC.

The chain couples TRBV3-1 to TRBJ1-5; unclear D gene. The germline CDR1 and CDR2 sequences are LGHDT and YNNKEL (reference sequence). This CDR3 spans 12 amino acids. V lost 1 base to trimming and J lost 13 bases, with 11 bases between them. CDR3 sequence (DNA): TGTGCCAGCAGCCAAGGACTGGGTCAACAGCATTTT. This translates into CASSQGLGQQHF.